These T cell receptor beta chains were read from a single sample in a study of fetal regulatory T cell absence and autoimmunity. Repertoires were generated with immunoSEQ multiplex PCR, while TCRdb's copy carries only in-frame clones and drops some. This table has some 87,000 clones, less than 80% appearing once. The sequenced material came from pancreas tissue. The receptor set was obtained from a male donor with IPEX syndrome. Each CDR3 is given with its conserved first and last residue. The D gene is left open where the match is weak. Clone size is not always given. Where it is, it says once, few, many or a class for expanded clones.

clone_size: -
cdr3_length: 12
v_call: TRBV5-5
d_call: -
j_call: TRBJ2-7
cdr3_aa: CASSLVASEQYF
cdr3_nt: TGTGCCAGCAGCTTGGTCGCCTCCGAGCAGTACTTC

clone_size: -
cdr3_length: 16
v_call: TRBV16
d_call: -
j_call: TRBJ1-2
cdr3_aa: CASSQPSLRGDYGYTF
cdr3_nt: TGTGCCAGCAGCCAGCCCAGTTTGAGGGGGGACTATGGCTACACCTTC

clone_size: -
cdr3_length: 14
v_call: TRBV2
d_call: TRBD1
j_call: TRBJ1-1
cdr3_aa: CASRWTGPSTEAFF
cdr3_nt: TGTGCCAGCAGGTGGACAGGGCCCTCCACTGAAGCTTTCTTT

clone_size: -
cdr3_length: 14
v_call: TRBV7-2
d_call: TRBD2
j_call: TRBJ2-5
cdr3_aa: CASSLVAGGETQYF
cdr3_nt: TGTGCCAGCAGCTTAGTAGCGGGGGGGGAGACCCAGTACTTC

clone_size: -
cdr3_length: 11
v_call: TRBV19
d_call: -
j_call: TRBJ2-7
cdr3_aa: CASSPGLGQYF
cdr3_nt: TGTGCCAGTAGTCCGGGACTCGGGCAGTACTTC

clone_size: few
cdr3_length: 15
v_call: TRBV6-6
d_call: TRBD1
j_call: TRBJ1-1
cdr3_aa: CASSYRQGRGTEAFF
cdr3_nt: TGTGCCAGCAGTTACCGACAGGGGAGGGGCACTGAAGCTTTCTTT

clone_size: -
cdr3_length: 14
v_call: TRBV19
d_call: -
j_call: TRBJ1-4
cdr3_aa: CASSIDRQPEKLFF
cdr3_nt: TGTGCCAGTAGTATAGACCGACAGCCCGAAAAACTGTTTTTT

clone_size: once
cdr3_length: 15
v_call: TRBV21-1
d_call: -
j_call: TRBJ1-4
cdr3_aa: CASSKERGWDEKLFF
cdr3_nt: TGTGCCAGCAGCAAAGAGCGGGGTTGGGATGAAAAACTGTTTTTT

clone_size: -
cdr3_length: 15
v_call: TRBV7-9
d_call: TRBD2
j_call: TRBJ2-7
cdr3_aa: CASSLGREHPYEQYF
cdr3_nt: TGTGCCAGCAGCCTGGGGCGGGAGCACCCCTACGAGCAGTACTTC

clone_size: -
cdr3_length: 15
v_call: TRBV12-5
d_call: -
j_call: TRBJ1-2
cdr3_aa: CASAPGSVRGYGYTF
cdr3_nt: TGTGCTAGTGCCCCAGGAAGCGTAAGGGGCTATGGCTACACCTTC

clone_size: -
cdr3_length: 14
v_call: TRBV4-1
d_call: -
j_call: TRBJ1-1
cdr3_aa: CASGVGIGNTEAFF
cdr3_nt: TGCGCCAGCGGAGTAGGGATCGGGAACACTGAAGCTTTCTTT

clone_size: -
cdr3_length: 12
v_call: TRBV5-6
d_call: -
j_call: TRBJ1-2
cdr3_aa: CASSYENYGYTF
cdr3_nt: TGTGCCAGCAGCTACGAAAACTATGGCTACACCTTC

clone_size: -
cdr3_length: 14
v_call: TRBV6-5
d_call: TRBD2
j_call: TRBJ2-7
cdr3_aa: CASTKTSGSFGQYF
cdr3_nt: TGTGCCAGCACAAAGACTAGCGGGAGCTTTGGGCAGTACTTC

clone_size: -
cdr3_length: 13
v_call: TRBV5-1
d_call: TRBD1
j_call: TRBJ1-4
cdr3_aa: CASSGGQGAKLFF
cdr3_nt: TGCGCCAGCAGCGGGGGACAGGGTGCAAAACTGTTTTTT

clone_size: -
cdr3_length: 10
v_call: TRBV6-5
d_call: TRBD2
j_call: TRBJ2-5
cdr3_aa: CAGGGETQYF
cdr3_nt: TGTGCCGGGGGAGGGGAGACCCAGTACTTC

clone_size: -
cdr3_length: 12
v_call: TRBV19
d_call: -
j_call: TRBJ2-1
cdr3_aa: CASTDGDNEQFF
cdr3_nt: TGTGCCAGTACCGACGGAGACAATGAGCAGTTCTTC

clone_size: -
cdr3_length: 11
v_call: TRBV20-1
d_call: -
j_call: TRBJ1-2
cdr3_aa: CSARSGLGYTF
cdr3_nt: TGCAGTGCCCGGTCAGGATTAGGCTACACCTTC

clone_size: -
cdr3_length: 19
v_call: TRBV12-5
d_call: TRBD2
j_call: TRBJ2-7
cdr3_aa: CASGWTLYTGTSGSYEQYF
cdr3_nt: TGTGCTAGTGGTTGGACATTATATACCGGGACTAGCGGGAGTTACGAGCAGTACTTC

clone_size: once
cdr3_length: 14
v_call: TRBV27
d_call: -
j_call: TRBJ2-7
cdr3_aa: CASSFGGLSYEQYF
cdr3_nt: TGTGCCAGCAGTTTTGGAGGTCTCTCCTACGAGCAGTACTTC

clone_size: -
cdr3_length: 20
v_call: TRBV1
d_call: -
j_call: TRBJ2-2
cdr3_aa: CTSSQDPLRLAASNTGELFF
cdr3_nt: TGCACCAGCAGCCAAGATCCTCTTAGACTAGCGGCTTCTAACACCGGGGAGCTGTTTTTT

clone_size: once
cdr3_length: 15
v_call: TRBV4-1
d_call: TRBD2
j_call: TRBJ2-7
cdr3_aa: CASSPSGGYSYEQYF
cdr3_nt: TGCGCCAGCAGCCCCAGCGGGGGTTACTCCTACGAGCAGTACTTC

clone_size: -
cdr3_length: 16
v_call: TRBV4-1
d_call: -
j_call: TRBJ1-5
cdr3_aa: CASSQVWGFSNQPQHF
cdr3_nt: TGCGCCAGCAGCCAAGTTTGGGGGTTTAGCAATCAGCCCCAGCATTTT

clone_size: -
cdr3_length: 16
v_call: TRBV7-2
d_call: TRBD1
j_call: TRBJ2-5
cdr3_aa: CASSLYWTGGGETQYF
cdr3_nt: TGTGCCAGCAGCCTTTATTGGACAGGGGGCGGGGAGACCCAGTACTTC

clone_size: -
cdr3_length: 18
v_call: TRBV4-1
d_call: -
j_call: TRBJ2-1
cdr3_aa: CASSQESFLGGLNNEQFF
cdr3_nt: TGCGCCAGCAGCCAAGAAAGTTTTCTAGGCGGTCTTAACAATGAGCAGTTCTTC

clone_size: -
cdr3_length: 13
v_call: TRBV6-1
d_call: -
j_call: TRBJ2-5
cdr3_aa: CASSSEGGETQYF
cdr3_nt: TGTGCCAGCAGTTCTGAGGGTGGCGAGACCCAGTACTTC

clone_size: -
cdr3_length: 12
v_call: TRBV2
d_call: -
j_call: TRBJ2-3
cdr3_aa: CATGLLTDTQYF
cdr3_nt: TGTGCCACAGGACTTCTCACAGATACGCAGTATTTT

clone_size: -
cdr3_length: 14
v_call: TRBV5-1
d_call: TRBD2
j_call: TRBJ2-7
cdr3_aa: CASKPGLAGAPQYF
cdr3_nt: TGCGCCAGCAAGCCGGGACTAGCGGGAGCACCGCAGTACTTC

clone_size: -
cdr3_length: 14
v_call: TRBV4-1
d_call: -
j_call: TRBJ1-5
cdr3_aa: CASSHRHLGQPQHF
cdr3_nt: TGCGCCAGCAGCCACCGACACCTCGGTCAGCCCCAGCATTTT

clone_size: few
cdr3_length: 15
v_call: TRBV7-7
d_call: TRBD2
j_call: TRBJ2-3
cdr3_aa: CASSPSGRGTDTQYF
cdr3_nt: TGTGCTAGCAGCCCTAGCGGGAGAGGCACAGATACGCAGTATTTT

clone_size: -
cdr3_length: 15
v_call: TRBV5-1
d_call: -
j_call: TRBJ2-2
cdr3_aa: CASSLAQGNTGELFF
cdr3_nt: TGCGCCAGCAGCTTGGCGCAGGGGAACACCGGGGAGCTGTTTTTT

clone_size: -
cdr3_length: 15
v_call: TRBV4-3
d_call: TRBD1
j_call: TRBJ1-2
cdr3_aa: CASSLKTGISYGYTF
cdr3_nt: TGCGCCAGCAGCCTTAAGACAGGGATTAGCTATGGCTACACCTTC

clone_size: -
cdr3_length: 20
v_call: TRBV7-8
d_call: -
j_call: TRBJ1-4
cdr3_aa: CASSLESRDAISATNEKLFF
cdr3_nt: TGTGCCAGCAGCTTAGAATCTCGGGACGCCATTTCGGCAACTAATGAAAAACTGTTTTTT

clone_size: -
cdr3_length: 14
v_call: TRBV29-1
d_call: TRBD2
j_call: TRBJ2-1
cdr3_aa: CSSWGGRAENEQFF
cdr3_nt: TGCAGCTCGTGGGGCGGGAGGGCCGAGAATGAGCAGTTCTTC

clone_size: many
cdr3_length: 14
v_call: TRBV10-2
d_call: -
j_call: TRBJ2-5
cdr3_aa: CASSPTTYQETQYF
cdr3_nt: TGCGCCAGCAGCCCGACTACCTACCAAGAGACCCAGTACTTC

clone_size: -
cdr3_length: 15
v_call: TRBV30
d_call: TRBD1
j_call: TRBJ1-5
cdr3_aa: CAWRGQGASNQPQHF
cdr3_nt: TGTGCCTGGAGGGGACAGGGGGCAAGCAATCAGCCCCAGCATTTT

clone_size: -
cdr3_length: 15
v_call: TRBV19
d_call: -
j_call: TRBJ1-1
cdr3_aa: CASSGGRAVNTEAFF
cdr3_nt: TGTGCCAGTAGTGGGGGTCGGGCGGTGAACACTGAAGCTTTCTTT

clone_size: -
cdr3_length: 14
v_call: TRBV6-5
d_call: TRBD1
j_call: TRBJ1-2
cdr3_aa: CASSSDRGKGGYTF
cdr3_nt: TGTGCCAGCAGTTCCGACAGGGGGAAGGGGGGCTACACCTTC

clone_size: once
cdr3_length: 16
v_call: TRBV30
d_call: TRBD1
j_call: TRBJ2-7
cdr3_aa: CAWRGPRTGVWFEQYF
cdr3_nt: TGTGCCTGGAGGGGACCTCGGACAGGGGTGTGGTTCGAGCAGTACTTC

clone_size: -
cdr3_length: 15
v_call: TRBV7-6
d_call: -
j_call: TRBJ2-7
cdr3_aa: CASSLVPGRLYEQYF
cdr3_nt: TGTGCCAGCAGCTTAGTTCCCGGACGGCTCTACGAGCAGTACTTC

clone_size: -
cdr3_length: 16
v_call: TRBV27
d_call: TRBD1
j_call: TRBJ2-2
cdr3_aa: CASSLWTGGDTGELFF
cdr3_nt: TGTGCCAGCAGTTTATGGACAGGGGGGGACACCGGGGAGCTGTTTTTT

clone_size: -
cdr3_length: 18
v_call: TRBV4-3
d_call: TRBD1
j_call: TRBJ1-5
cdr3_aa: CASSQYLSRGTGEQPQHF
cdr3_nt: TGCGCCAGCAGCCAATACCTTTCGAGAGGGACAGGGGAACAGCCCCAGCATTTT

clone_size: few
cdr3_length: 14
v_call: TRBV7-6
d_call: -
j_call: TRBJ2-7
cdr3_aa: CASSPATHSYEQYF
cdr3_nt: TGTGCCAGCAGCCCCGCCACTCACTCCTACGAGCAGTACTTC